The 17 T cell receptor beta chains below all came from one sample that was sequenced in a study of cytomegalovirus exposure and HLA in healthy donors. This PCR relied on a set of 60 Vbeta primers and 13 Jbeta primers. Sequencing was performed with immunoSEQ multiplex PCR; in TCRdb, only in-frame clones are kept and a portion is missing. Of roughly 190,000 clones listed, roughly four fifths are singletons. Source material: PBMCs. Every receptor here comes from a woman aged 30 to 39 in good health and CMV-seropositive.

V gene TRBV4-1 combines with J gene TRBJ1-3, with a weak D call TRBD1 (6 bases). The CDR3 contains 16 residues. Trimming cost V 1 base and J 2 bases, with 12 bases left between them. In germline, CDR1 is MGHRA, CDR2 YSYEKL. The CDR3 DNA reads TGCGCCAGCAGCCAAGTGGGCAGGGGCACTGGAAACACCATATATTTT. Translating gives CASSQVGRGTGNTIYF.

This sequence joins TRBV19 and TRBJ2-7; 7 positions agree with TRBD2. Germline V gene data show CDR1 as LNHDA and CDR2 as SQIVND (reference sequence). The J segment lost 6 bases and the V segment lost 5 bases, leaving 10 bases of the junction unmatched. CDR3 length: 14 residues. In nucleotides, the CDR3 is TGTGCCAGTAGTGATCCTAGCGGAATCCTCGAGCAGTACTTC. Translated, it gives CASSDPSGILEQYF.

With regard to this clone: Because the CDR3's place on the DNA is in doubt, the DNA is left out and the CDR3 is given as listed by TCRdb. V is TRBV28 and J is TRBJ2-2; the tabulated D call, TRBD2, remains unverified against the DNA. The germline CDR1 and CDR2 sequences are MDHEN and SYDVKM. The CDR3 sequence runs 16 residues, both termini included. The CDR3 spells CASSSSEILISGELFF.

The chain carries TRBV6-5 and TRBJ2-3; 9 nucleotides align to TRBD1. Looked up from germline, CDR1 is MNHEY and CDR2 is SVGAGI. With 2 bases clipped from V and 4 bases from J, the junction kept 7 bases outside the gene matches. The CDR3 is 16 residues long. CDR3 sequence reads: CASSYGPGQGPDTQYF. CDR3 DNA: TGTGCCAGCAGTTACGGGCCGGGACAGGGACCAGATACGCAGTATTTT.

In DNA form, the CDR3 reads TGTGCCAGCACCCTTAGCGGGATGGGATACGAGCAGTACTTC. It codes for CASTLSGMGYEQYF. J is TRBJ2-5 and V is TRBV2; 8 bases map to TRBD2. The J call is doubtful: the DNA matches TRBJ2-7 better. Germline V gives CDR1 SNHLY, CDR2 FYNNEI. This CDR3 has 14 amino acids.

V usage is TRBV28 and J usage is TRBJ1-1; D is possibly TRBD1 (5 bases). Per the germline V gene, CDR1 is MDHEN and CDR2 is SYDVKM. The CDR3 totals 16 residues. The V end was cut by 1 base, the J end by 1 base, with 13 bases between. The CDR3 sequence is CASSLYGPGKNTEAFF. Written as DNA, the CDR3 is TGTGCCAGCAGTTTATACGGTCCAGGGAAGAACACTGAAGCTTTCTTT. The full variable domain, with the rest looked up from reference TRBV28 and TRBJ1-1, is DVKVTQSSRYLVKRTGEKVFLECVQDMDHENMFWYRQDPGLGLRLIYFSYDVKMKEKGDIPEGYSVSREKKERFSLILESASTNQTSMYLCASSLYGPGKNTEAFFGQGTRLTVV.

The chain joins TRBV28 to TRBJ2-5; possible D gene TRBD1, 6 bases. The CDR3 has 13 residues. V shed 6 bases and J shed 1 base, with 9 bases lying between them. Germline V gene lookup returns CDR1 MDHEN and CDR2 SYDVKM. CDR3 in amino acids: CASSHRVQETQYF. In nucleotides, the CDR3 is TGTGCCAGCAGCCACAGGGTCCAAGAGACCCAGTACTTC.

J is TRBJ1-6 and V is TRBV11-2, with unresolved D. V gave up 5 bases and J gave up 14 bases, with 28 bases separating them. CDR3 length: 17 amino acids. The germline CDR1 and CDR2 sequences are SGHAT and FQNNGV. The DNA for the CDR3 is TGTGCCAGCAGCCTCTCGCGGAGCCCGAGCGGAGAAGGGACCCTCCACTTT. Its translation: CASSLSRSPSGEGTLHF. Full variable domain (outside the CDR3, taken from reference TRBV11-2 and TRBJ1-6): EAGVAQSPRYKIIEKRQSVAFWCNPISGHATLYWYQQILGQGPKLLIQFQNNGVVDDSQLPKDRFSAERLKGVDSTLKIQPAKLEDSAVYLCASSLSRSPSGEGTLHFGNGTRLTVT.

The chain combines TRBV21-1 with TRBJ2-5; the D call of TRBD1 is as the table states it, not checked on the DNA. TRBV21-1 is a recognized pseudogene. The CDR3 loop spans 15 amino acids. This CDR3 reads CASSKAGPDQETQYF. CDR3 DNA: TGTGCCAGCAGCAAAGCTGGGCCCGACCAAGAGACCCAGTACTTC.

This clone showed up just once. The chain has TRBV7-2 and TRBJ1-2, with 7 positions matching TRBD1. After removal of 5 bases from V and 4 bases from J, the junction contained 4 bases not matched to a gene. Germline CDR1 is SGHTA and CDR2 is FQGNSA. This CDR3 has 13 amino acids. The CDR3 is CASSPRTGYGYTF. The CDR3 coding sequence is TGTGCCAGCAGCCCGAGGACAGGCTATGGCTACACCTTC.

The CDR3 nucleotides are TGTGCCAGCAGTTACGGGGACAGGGCCGAGCAGTACTTC. This translates into CASSYGDRAEQYF. The V and J genes are TRBV6-5 and TRBJ2-7, with TRBD1 matching over 9 bases. Germline CDR1 MNHEY, CDR2 SVGAGI. Germline trimming cut 2 bases from V and 6 bases from J; bases unmatched to any gene: 2. The CDR3 has 13 residues.

This sequence joins TRBV7-9 and TRBJ2-7; D may be TRBD1 (5 bases). The CDR3 runs to 13 residues. V was cut by 2 bases and J by 4 bases, with 9 bases left in between. Germline values: CDR1 SEHNR, CDR2 FQNEAQ (reference sequence). CDR3 in DNA: TGTGCCAGCAGCTTACGGACACAATACGAGCAGTACTTC. It specifies CASSLRTQYEQYF.

The chain joins TRBV5-8 to TRBJ1-5; 8 bases fit TRBD1. The germline V gene encodes CDR1 SGHTS and CDR2 YDEGEE. The length of the CDR3 is 15 residues. The trim removed 1 base at V and 6 bases at J, leaving 6 bases unmatched. The CDR3 loop is CASSLSGGLGQPQHF. CDR3 sequence (DNA): TGTGCCAGCAGCTTGTCAGGGGGCTTGGGTCAGCCCCAGCATTTT.

The chain employs TRBV27 and TRBJ2-3, with a tentative D call TRBD2 (6 bases). Germline loops: CDR1 MNHEY, CDR2 SMNVEV (reference sequence). The CDR3 spans 15 residues. Trimming cost V 6 bases and J 5 bases, with 18 bases left between them. The CDR3 is CASRPLTGVGDTQYF. The CDR3, as DNA: TGTGCCAGCAGACCTCTAACGGGAGTCGGAGATACGCAGTATTTT.

This sequence joins TRBV5-1 and TRBJ1-2, with TRBD1 matching over 10 bases. The germline gives CDR1 SGHRS, CDR2 YFSETQ. The junction had 5 bases not matched to a gene; V was cut back by 2 bases and J by 4 bases. CDR3 length: 15 amino acids. The CDR3 nucleotides read TGCGCCAGCAGCTTTTCGGACAGGGGGAGCTATGGCTACACCTTC. Translation gives CASSFSDRGSYGYTF.

The chain uses TRBV13 and TRBJ2-7; D unresolved. V was trimmed by 4 bases and J by 5 bases, leaving 12 bases between them. The CDR3 spans 13 residues. Germline CDR1 reads PRHDT; CDR2 reads FYEKMQ (reference sequence). As DNA, the CDR3 is TGTGCCAGCAGCTCTCTACCCTCGCACGAGCAGTACTTC. Protein: CASSSLPSHEQYF.

The V call is TRBV5-4, the J call TRBJ2-7; possible D gene TRBD2, 6 bases. The CDR3 has 14 amino acids. CDR1 and CDR2 from the germline V gene are SGHNT and YYREEE (reference sequence). V shed 0 bases and J shed 4 bases, with 11 bases lying between them. The CDR3 region has the DNA TGTGCCAGCAGCTTGGCGGGGGTTAGTTACGAGCAGTACTTC. Translated: CASSLAGVSYEQYF.